This T cell receptor (beta chain) was recorded in a study of early T cells in non-severe SARS-CoV-2 infection. This clonotype appeared a few times. Trimming stripped 6 bases from V and 0 bases from J, with 11 bases between. This CDR3 has 14 amino acids. Germline CDR1 reads MNHNS; CDR2 reads SASEGT. Tagging with unique molecular identifiers was applied to individual cDNA molecules. TCRdb ran MiXCR on the 5' RACE reads and lists one entry per CDR3 protein. The sample holds fewer than 95,000 distinct CDR3 sequences, about 15% seen once. This receptor was taken from an adult who was a healthcare worker with PCR-confirmed SARS-CoV-2 infection or an uninfected control (not recorded which). V and J are TRBV6-1 and TRBJ1-1; a possible D gene is TRBD1 (5 bases). This material consisted of whole blood, taken at baseline. The CDR3 DNA sequence: TGTGCCAGCAGGTCGACAGCTATGAACACTGAAGCTTTCTTT. Amino acid sequence: CASRSTAMNTEAFF.